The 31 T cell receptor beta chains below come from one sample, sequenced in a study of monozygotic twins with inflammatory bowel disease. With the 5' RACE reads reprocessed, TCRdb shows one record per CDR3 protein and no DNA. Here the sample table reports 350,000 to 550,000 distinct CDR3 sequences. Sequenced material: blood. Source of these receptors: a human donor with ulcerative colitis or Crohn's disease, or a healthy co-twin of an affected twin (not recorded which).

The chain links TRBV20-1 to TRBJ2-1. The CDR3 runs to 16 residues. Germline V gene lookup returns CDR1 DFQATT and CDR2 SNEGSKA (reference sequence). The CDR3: CSARESGGGSYNEQFF.

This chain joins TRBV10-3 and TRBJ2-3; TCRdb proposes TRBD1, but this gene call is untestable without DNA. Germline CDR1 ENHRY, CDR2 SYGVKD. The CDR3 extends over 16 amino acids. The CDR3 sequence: CAISESQGTFTDTQYF.

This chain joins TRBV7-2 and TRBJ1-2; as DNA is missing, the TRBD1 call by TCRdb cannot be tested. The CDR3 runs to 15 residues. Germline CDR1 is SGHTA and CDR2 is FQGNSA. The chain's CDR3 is CASSLWAGGLYGYTF.

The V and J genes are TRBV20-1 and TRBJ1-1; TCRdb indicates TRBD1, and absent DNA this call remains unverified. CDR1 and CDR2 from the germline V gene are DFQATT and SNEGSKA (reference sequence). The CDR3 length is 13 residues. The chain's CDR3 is CSALGTGNTEAFF.

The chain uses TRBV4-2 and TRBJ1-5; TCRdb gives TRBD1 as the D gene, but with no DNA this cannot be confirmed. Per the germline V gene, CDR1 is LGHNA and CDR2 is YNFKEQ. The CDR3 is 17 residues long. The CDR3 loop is CASSQDGVGANNQPQHF.

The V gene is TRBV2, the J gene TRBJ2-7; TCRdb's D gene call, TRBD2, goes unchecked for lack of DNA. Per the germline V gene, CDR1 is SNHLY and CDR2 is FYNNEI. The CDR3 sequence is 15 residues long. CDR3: CASSESRAVSYEQYF.

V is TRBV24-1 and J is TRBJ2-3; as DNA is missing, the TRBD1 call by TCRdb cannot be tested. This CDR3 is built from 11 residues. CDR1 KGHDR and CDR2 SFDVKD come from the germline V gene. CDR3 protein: CATSQGDTQYF.

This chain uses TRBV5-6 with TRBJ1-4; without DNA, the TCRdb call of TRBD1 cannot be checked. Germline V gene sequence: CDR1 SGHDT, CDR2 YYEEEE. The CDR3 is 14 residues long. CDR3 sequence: CASSFRGGGEKLFF. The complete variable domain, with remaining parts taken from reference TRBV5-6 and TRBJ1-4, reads DAGVTQSPTHLIKTRGQQVTLRCSPKSGHDTVSWYQQALGQGPQFIFQYYEEEERQRGNFPDRFSGHQFPNYSSELNVNALLLGDSALYLCASSFRGGGEKLFFGSGTQLSVL.

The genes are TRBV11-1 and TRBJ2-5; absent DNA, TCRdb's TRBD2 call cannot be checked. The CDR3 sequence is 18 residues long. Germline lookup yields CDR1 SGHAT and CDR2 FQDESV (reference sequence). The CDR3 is CASRKVPGLAGFQETQYF.

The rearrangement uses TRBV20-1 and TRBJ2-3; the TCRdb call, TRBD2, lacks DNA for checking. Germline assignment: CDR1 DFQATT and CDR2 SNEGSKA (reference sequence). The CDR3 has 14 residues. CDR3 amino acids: CRTQGEGSTDTQYF.

The CDR3 here is CAAQGSYNEQFF. This sequence joins TRBV10-3 and TRBJ2-1; the D call from TCRdb, TRBD1, cannot be confirmed without DNA. The CDR3 has 12 residues. Germline values: CDR1 ENHRY, CDR2 SYGVKD.

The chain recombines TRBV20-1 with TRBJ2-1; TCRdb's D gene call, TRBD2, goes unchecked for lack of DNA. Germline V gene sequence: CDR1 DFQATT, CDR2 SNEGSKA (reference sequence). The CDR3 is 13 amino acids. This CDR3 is CSALPGLDNEQFF.

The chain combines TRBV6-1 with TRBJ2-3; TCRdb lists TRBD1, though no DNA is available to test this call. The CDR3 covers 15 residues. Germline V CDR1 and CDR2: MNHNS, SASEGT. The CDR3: CASSAGGGRTDTQYF.

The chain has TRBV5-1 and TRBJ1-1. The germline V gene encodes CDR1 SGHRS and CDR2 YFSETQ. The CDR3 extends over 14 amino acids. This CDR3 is CAISLDGMNTEAFF.

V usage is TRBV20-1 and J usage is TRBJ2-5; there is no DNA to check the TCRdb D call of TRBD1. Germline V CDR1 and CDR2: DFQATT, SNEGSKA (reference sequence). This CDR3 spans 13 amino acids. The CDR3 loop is CSATGVQVETQYF.

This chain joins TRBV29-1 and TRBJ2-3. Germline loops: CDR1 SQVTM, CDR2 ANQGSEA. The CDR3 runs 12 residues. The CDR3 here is CSVLTSTDTQYF.

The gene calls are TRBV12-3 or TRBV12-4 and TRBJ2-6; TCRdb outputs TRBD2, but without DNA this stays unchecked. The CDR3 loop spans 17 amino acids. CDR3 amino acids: CASSFRSGNSGANVLTF.

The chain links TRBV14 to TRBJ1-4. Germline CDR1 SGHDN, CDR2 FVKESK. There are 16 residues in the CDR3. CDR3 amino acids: CASSRLDRGANEKLFF.

This chain's CDR3 is CSARPNTDTQYF. The V and J genes are TRBV20-1 and TRBJ2-3. The CDR3 runs 12 residues. CDR1 is DFQATT, CDR2 SNEGSKA, per germline (reference sequence).

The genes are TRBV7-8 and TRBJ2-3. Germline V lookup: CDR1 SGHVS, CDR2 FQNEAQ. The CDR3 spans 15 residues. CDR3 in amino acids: CASSISGSSTDTQYF.

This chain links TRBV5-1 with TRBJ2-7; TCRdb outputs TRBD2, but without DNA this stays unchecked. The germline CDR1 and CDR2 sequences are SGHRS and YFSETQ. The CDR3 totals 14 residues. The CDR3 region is CASSSSGGYYEQYF.

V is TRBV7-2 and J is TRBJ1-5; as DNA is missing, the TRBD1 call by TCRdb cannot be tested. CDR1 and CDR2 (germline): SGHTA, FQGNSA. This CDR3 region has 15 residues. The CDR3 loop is CASSLVGGDNQPQHF.

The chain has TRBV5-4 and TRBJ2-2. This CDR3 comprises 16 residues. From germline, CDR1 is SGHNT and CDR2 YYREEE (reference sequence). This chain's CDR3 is CASSPTTSTNTGELFF.

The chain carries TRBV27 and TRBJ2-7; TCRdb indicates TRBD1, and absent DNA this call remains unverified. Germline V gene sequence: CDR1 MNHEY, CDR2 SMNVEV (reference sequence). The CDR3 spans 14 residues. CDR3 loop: CASSRDRTSYEQYF.

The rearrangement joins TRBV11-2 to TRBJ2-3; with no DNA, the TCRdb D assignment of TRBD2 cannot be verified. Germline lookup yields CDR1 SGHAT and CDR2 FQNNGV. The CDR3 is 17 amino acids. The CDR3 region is CASSSGLAGGNTDTQYF.

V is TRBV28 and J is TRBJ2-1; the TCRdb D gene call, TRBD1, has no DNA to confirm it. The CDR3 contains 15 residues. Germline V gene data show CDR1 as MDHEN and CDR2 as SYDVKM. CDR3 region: CASSFPGATNNEQFF.

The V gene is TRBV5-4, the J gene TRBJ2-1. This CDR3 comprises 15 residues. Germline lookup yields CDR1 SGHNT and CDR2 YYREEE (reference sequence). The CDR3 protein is CASSRSGSTYNEQFF.

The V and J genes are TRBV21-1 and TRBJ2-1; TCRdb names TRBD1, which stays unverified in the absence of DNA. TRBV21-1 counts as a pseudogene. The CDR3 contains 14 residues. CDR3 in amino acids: CANDIWGGNNEQFF.

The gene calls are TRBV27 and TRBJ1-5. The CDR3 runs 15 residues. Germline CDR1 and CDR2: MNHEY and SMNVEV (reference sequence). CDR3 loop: CASSLRGGGHQPQHF.

The CDR3 loop reads CATGTNRLGTQYF. The V and J genes are TRBV27 and TRBJ2-3; the TCRdb D gene call, TRBD2, has no DNA to confirm it. The length of the CDR3 is 13 residues. Germline CDR1 and CDR2: MNHEY and SMNVEV (reference sequence).

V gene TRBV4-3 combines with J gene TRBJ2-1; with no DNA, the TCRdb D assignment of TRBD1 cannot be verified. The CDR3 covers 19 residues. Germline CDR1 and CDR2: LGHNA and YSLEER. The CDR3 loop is CASSQVLGGVSDRANEQFF.